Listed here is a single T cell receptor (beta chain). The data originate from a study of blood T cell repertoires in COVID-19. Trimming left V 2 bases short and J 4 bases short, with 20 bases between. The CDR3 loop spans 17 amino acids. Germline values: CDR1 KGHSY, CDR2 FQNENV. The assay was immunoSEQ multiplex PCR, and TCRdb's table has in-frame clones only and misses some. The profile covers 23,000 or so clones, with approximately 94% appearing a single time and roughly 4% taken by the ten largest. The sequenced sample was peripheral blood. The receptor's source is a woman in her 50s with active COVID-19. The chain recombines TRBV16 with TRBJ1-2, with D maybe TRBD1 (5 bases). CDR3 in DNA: TGTGCCAGCAGCCAAGGCACCTTGACGGGGGGTAGCTATGGCTACACCTTC. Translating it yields CASSQGTLTGGSYGYTF.